What follows are 5 T cell receptor beta chains derived from one specimen sequenced in a study of response to subunit inactivated influenza vaccine. TCRdb reprocessed the RT-PCR reads with MiXCR, giving one entry per CDR3 protein. Among just under 550,000 distinct CDR3 sequences listed, approximately 20% were seen once. The data were also submitted as part of a second study, on T cells expressing NK-cell markers. That paper notes: The cDNA for TCR beta came from 5'RACE template switching with UMIs.

Sequences were derived from CD4+ T cells sorted from PBMCs, sampled roughly 13 days after vaccination. Receptor source: a man in his fifties or sixties who received an inactivated influenza vaccine.

The genes are TRBV7-2 and TRBJ2-6; D gene ambiguous. The germline gives CDR1 SGHTA, CDR2 FQGNSA. CDR3 length equals 14 residues. V was pared by 5 bases and J by 3 bases, with 8 bases between. CDR3 region: CASSNRGGANVLTF. In nucleotides, the CDR3 is TGTGCCAGCAGCAATCGAGGTGGGGCCAACGTCCTGACTTTC.

This clonotype was seen more than once but under ten times. V usage is TRBV6-5 and J usage is TRBJ2-7, with a tentative D call TRBD1 (6 bases). Germline V gives CDR1 MNHEY, CDR2 SVGAGI. Trimming left V 0 bases short and J 2 bases short, with 11 bases between. This CDR3 is built from 15 residues. The CDR3, as DNA: TGTGCCAGCAGTTACTCGGCAGGGGCACCCTACGAGCAGTACTTC. Translation: CASSYSAGAPYEQYF.

This sequence joins TRBV4-2 and TRBJ1-2; D gene unclear. This CDR3 is 15 amino acids long. Germline values: CDR1 LGHNA, CDR2 YNFKEQ. The V and J ends lost 3 bases and 8 bases respectively, with 19 bases between them. The CDR3 loop is CASSQSKPAGLGYTF. CDR3 coding DNA: TGTGCCAGCAGCCAGAGCAAGCCAGCAGGTTTGGGCTACACCTTC.

The chain combines TRBV6-2 or TRBV6-3 with TRBJ2-5; D unclear. Germline V lookup: CDR1 MNHEY, CDR2 SVGEGT. Deletions cut 0 bases from V and 5 bases from J, with 10 bases between. This CDR3 has 14 residues. The CDR3 loop is CASSYSTPWETQYF. The CDR3 DNA is TGTGCCAGCAGTTACTCCACGCCTTGGGAGACCCAGTACTTC.

Only a few counts were recorded for this clonotype. The CDR3 nucleotides are TGTGCCAGCAGTTGGGGGGGACTTTCTGGAAACACCATATATTTT. It specifies CASSWGGLSGNTIYF. This sequence joins TRBV12-3 or TRBV12-4 and TRBJ1-3, with TRBD1 as a possible D gene (5 bases). Trimming removed 4 bases at V and 1 base at J, with 11 bases between. The CDR3 extends over 15 amino acids.